Below, 10 T cell receptor beta chains from the same sample are listed, as sequenced in a study of T cells in Graves' hyperthyroidism and ophthalmopathy. Amplified regions were TCR beta CDR3 sequences from RNA transcripts. HTBI primers were employed in a first-round RT-PCR of the TCR CDR3. MiXCR, applied by TCRdb to the multiplex PCR reads, yields one record per CDR3 protein. Counted here are 300,000 to 450,000 distinct CDR3 sequences, roughly 14% occurring once; the ten biggest clones make up approximately 11%. The sample was blood. Every receptor here comes from a woman in her sixties or seventies with Graves' hyperthyroidism.

In its sample, this clonotype was seen many times. The chain joins TRBV11-1 to TRBJ2-1; maybe TRBD1 (7 bases). Trimming removed 6 bases from V and 9 bases from J, with 21 bases in between. The germline gives CDR1 SGHAT, CDR2 FQDESV (reference sequence). This CDR3 is 15 amino acids long. The CDR3 sequence is CASRSGGLSLGEQFF. CDR3 nucleotide sequence: TGTGCCAGCAGGTCAGGGGGGTTATCTTTAGGTGAGCAGTTCTTC. Looking up the rest from reference TRBV11-1 and TRBJ2-1 gives the full variable domain: EAEVAQSPRYKITEKSQAVAFWCDPISGHATLYWYRQILGQGPELLVQFQDESVVDDSQLPKDRFSAERLKGVDSTLKIQPAELGDSAMYLCASRSGGLSLGEQFFGPGTRLTVL.

In this sample, this clonotype turned up many times. The chain couples TRBV24-1 to TRBJ2-1, with D tentatively TRBD1 or TRBD2 (5 bases each). Trimming cost V 1 base and J 0 bases, with 12 bases left between them. Per germline, CDR1 KGHDR and CDR2 SFDVKD. The CDR3 extends over 17 amino acids. The CDR3 here is CATSDFPGRSSYNEQFF. DNA for the CDR3: TGTGCCACCAGTGATTTCCCGGGACGCAGCTCCTACAATGAGCAGTTCTTC.

The J gene is TRBJ2-2, the V gene TRBV5-4; D is uncertain. Trimming took 0 bases from V and 13 from J, leaving 13 bases between them. The CDR3 covers 13 residues. The germline V gene encodes CDR1 SGHNT and CDR2 YYREEE (reference sequence). This CDR3 is CASSLGTQGGLFF. In DNA, the CDR3 is TGTGCCAGCAGCTTGGGGACCCAAGGTGGGCTGTTTTTT.

On this clonotype itself: A clone one base away is much larger, so this may be a read error. The CDR3 DNA is TGCGCCAGCAGCCGAGCCGCGGGTAGCGCGGAGACCCAGTACTTC. As protein: CASSRAAGSAETQYF. The V gene is TRBV4-1, the J gene TRBJ2-5; maybe TRBD2 (5 bases). CDR3 length equals 15 residues. The V end was cut by 4 bases, the J end by 5 bases, with 17 bases between. The germline CDR1 and CDR2 sequences are MGHRA and YSYEKL.

This clonotype was seen ten or more times. The chain is built from TRBV20-1 and TRBJ2-7; no clear D. CDR1 is DFQATT, CDR2 SNEGSKA, per germline (reference sequence). CDR3 length equals 13 residues. Trimming took off 3 bases at V and 2 bases at J, with 11 bases between the two ends. The chain's CDR3 is CSASFQRPYEQYF. The CDR3, as DNA: TGCAGTGCTAGTTTTCAGCGCCCCTACGAGCAGTACTTC.

The J gene is TRBJ2-2, the V gene TRBV10-1, with 9 bases aligning to TRBD1. This CDR3 contains 13 residues. Germline loops: CDR1 WNHNN, CDR2 SYGVQD (reference sequence). V lost 6 bases and J lost 5; bases outside the gene matches: 1. Written as DNA, the CDR3 is TGCGCCAGCAGAGGGACAGGGACCGGGGAGCTGTTTTTT. It specifies CASRGTGTGELFF.

This clonotype was seen repeatedly, ten times or more. The V call is TRBV5-1, the J call TRBJ2-7; D call uncertain. The CDR3 covers 12 residues. CDR1 is SGHRS and CDR2 is YFSETQ in the germline V gene. V was trimmed by 0 bases and J by 7 bases, leaving 8 bases between them. This chain's CDR3 is CASSLAGREQYF. As DNA, the CDR3 is TGCGCCAGCAGCTTGGCCGGAAGGGAGCAGTACTTC.

V usage is TRBV12-5 and J usage is TRBJ1-2; TRBD1 matches 8 bases. Germline V gives CDR1 LGHNT, CDR2 FRNRAP. This CDR3 is 13 amino acids long. The V and J ends lost 5 bases and 4 bases, in that order; junction bases with no gene match: 3. The CDR3 spells CASGRDRLYGYTF. The CDR3 bases are TGTGCTAGTGGTCGGGACAGGCTCTATGGCTACACCTTC.

This clonotype was seen at least ten times. This chain connects TRBV30 to TRBJ2-3, with a possible D match to TRBD2 (5 bases). CDR3 length: 15 amino acids. Between the trimmed V and J ends, which lost 0 bases and 0 bases, there was a span of 10 bases. CDR1 and CDR2 from the germline V gene are GTSNPN and SVGIG (reference sequence). DNA of the CDR3: TGTGCCTGGAGTGTACTTGGGGAGAGCACAGATACGCAGTATTTT. Its protein is CAWSVLGESTDTQYF.

V usage is TRBV5-1 and J usage is TRBJ2-7, with 7 bases aligning to TRBD2. Germline CDR1 reads SGHRS; CDR2 reads YFSETQ. The CDR3 runs to 14 residues. V was clipped by 1 base and J by 0 bases; unmatched bases: 1. CDR3 in amino acids: CASSLTSDSYEQYF. The CDR3 coding sequence is TGCGCCAGCAGCTTGACTAGCGACTCCTACGAGCAGTACTTC. Full variable domain (remainder filled in from reference TRBV5-1 and TRBJ2-7): KAGVTQTPRYLIKTRGQQVTLSCSPISGHRSVSWYQQTPGQGLQFLFEYFSETQRNKGNFPGRFSGRQFSNSRSEMNVSTLELGDSALYLCASSLTSDSYEQYFGPGTRLTVT.